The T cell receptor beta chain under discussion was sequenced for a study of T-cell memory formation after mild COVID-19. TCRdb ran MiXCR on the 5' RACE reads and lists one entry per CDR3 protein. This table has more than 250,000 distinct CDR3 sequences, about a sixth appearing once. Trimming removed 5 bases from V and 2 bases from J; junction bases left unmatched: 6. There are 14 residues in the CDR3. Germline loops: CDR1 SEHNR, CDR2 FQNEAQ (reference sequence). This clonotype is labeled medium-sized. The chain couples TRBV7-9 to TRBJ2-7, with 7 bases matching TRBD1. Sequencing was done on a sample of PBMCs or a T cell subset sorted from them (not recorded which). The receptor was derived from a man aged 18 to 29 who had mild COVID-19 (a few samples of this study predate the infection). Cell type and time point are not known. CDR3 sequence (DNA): TGTGCCAGCAGCCCCCGGGACAGTACCTACGAGCAGTACTTC. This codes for CASSPRDSTYEQYF.